This passage covers 8 T cell receptor beta chains from one sample sequenced in a study of blood T cell repertoires in COVID-19. The repertoire was sequenced with immunoSEQ multiplex PCR; TCRdb's copy has only in-frame clones and lacks some. The sample carries about 200,000 clones, about 88% recorded once. What was sequenced was peripheral blood. The receptors were sampled from a man aged 45-65 years with COVID-19, enrolled during active disease.

The chain carries TRBV9 and TRBJ1-2, with a weak D call TRBD1 (6 bases). Trimming stripped 3 bases from V and 3 bases from J, with 21 bases between. The germline CDR1 and CDR2 sequences are SGDLS and YYNGEE. The CDR3 length is 17 residues. CDR3 in amino acids: CASSAKDRGGEYYGYTF. CDR3 bases: TGTGCCAGCAGCGCGAAGGATCGGGGGGGCGAGTACTATGGCTACACCTTC.

The J gene is TRBJ2-2, the V gene TRBV23-1, with 8 bases fitting TRBD1. TRBV23-1 is an ORF for which the function is uncertain. V gave up 0 bases and J gave up 1 base; unmatched junction bases: 1. This CDR3 spans 16 amino acids. CDR3 sequence (DNA): TGCGCCAGCAGTCAATCCGGGACAGGGAACACCGGGGAGCTGTTTTTT. Translating it yields CASSQSGTGNTGELFF.

The chain uses TRBV28 and TRBJ2-5, with a weak D call TRBD2 (5 bases). Germline V gives CDR1 MDHEN, CDR2 SYDVKM. The CDR3 covers 14 residues. V dropped 10 bases and J dropped 5 bases, with 20 bases sitting between them. CDR3 residues: CAIGMFRRGETQYF. As DNA, the CDR3 is TGTGCCATCGGGATGTTCCGTAGAGGGGAGACCCAGTACTTC.

The CDR3 DNA follows: TGTGCCAGCACTCAGAGGGGGGGAGGGGAAAAACTGTTTTTT. Protein: CASTQRGGGEKLFF. V and J are TRBV6-5 and TRBJ1-4; D might be TRBD1 (6 bases). This CDR3 region has 14 residues. V was trimmed by 7 bases and J by 8 bases, leaving 17 bases between them. Germline lookup yields CDR1 MNHEY and CDR2 SVGAGI.

The gene calls are TRBV3-1 (or the pseudogene TRBV3-2) and TRBJ1-2; D unclear. V lost 1 base to trimming and J lost 0 bases, with 6 bases between them. The CDR3 is 14 amino acids. From germline, CDR1 is LGHDT and CDR2 YNNKEL (reference sequence). The CDR3 coding sequence is TGTGCCAGCAGCCAAGGGTCGGCTAACTATGGCTACACCTTC. Translating it yields CASSQGSANYGYTF.

The chain carries TRBV7-6 and TRBJ2-3, with 9 bases identical to TRBD2. This CDR3 region has 17 residues. Germline V gene data show CDR1 as SGHVS and CDR2 as FNYEAQ. With V trimmed by 4 bases and J by 2 bases, 10 bases remained unmatched. The CDR3, as DNA: TGTGCCAGCAGCTCCAGGACTAGCGTCGGGCACACAGATACGCAGTATTTT. It is translated as CASSSRTSVGHTDTQYF.

The CDR3 sequence: CAWRVERNTEAFF. CDR3 DNA: TGTGCCTGGAGGGTAGAGAGGAACACTGAAGCTTTCTTT. The V call is TRBV30, the J call TRBJ1-1; no firm D call. Germline CDR1 is GTSNPN and CDR2 is SVGIG (reference sequence). This CDR3 is 13 amino acids long. Trimming took off 3 bases at V and 1 base at J, with 9 bases between the two ends.

The chain is built from TRBV7-2 and TRBJ1-1; 8 nucleotides match TRBD1. Unmatched junction bases numbered 8, after V lost 4 bases and J lost 7 bases. This CDR3 region has 14 residues. Germline V gives CDR1 SGHTA, CDR2 FQGNSA. CDR3 region: CASSSETGVGEAFF. The CDR3 nucleotides read TGTGCCAGCAGCTCCGAGACAGGGGTTGGTGAAGCTTTCTTT.